This note documents a single T cell receptor (beta chain) sequence. Its antigen is currently unknown. These data are taken from a study of CD8 T cells in ankylosing spondylitis. Study-wide points: In reactive arthritis synovial fluid and blood, some motif variants had been reported before. Disease-linked clones reportedly concentrated significantly in matched ankylosing spondylitis synovial fluid. Blood of patients with ankylosing spondylitis appeared to be characterized by a TCR beta motif of roughly eight highly homologous variants.

TCR beta libraries were made by quantitative 5'-RACE with molecular barcodes. MiXCR, applied by TCRdb to the 5' RACE reads, yields one record per CDR3 protein. Of around 540,000 distinct CDR3 sequences in the sample, roughly 13% were seen once. The receptor was derived from a male donor with ankylosing spondylitis. The specimen sequenced was blood, either unsorted or a sorted T cell fraction (not recorded which).

CDR3 bases: TGTGCCAGCAGTTTTGTGGAGGCCGAGGGTGGCTACACCTTC. Its protein is CASSFVEAEGGYTF. The J gene is TRBJ1-2, the V gene TRBV12-3 or TRBV12-4; no firm D call. This CDR3 region has 14 residues. With 3 bases removed from V and 7 bases from J, the gap between germline ends came to 15 bases.